This record concerns one T cell receptor beta chain sequence. The antigen remains unidentified. Produced via immunoSEQ multiplex PCR; TCRdb's table is partial and in-frame only. The sample lists 150,000 or so clones; 80% to 95% were seen once. The data stem from a study of T cell responses to AZD1222 COVID-19 vaccine. General observations from the study: A rise in Spike-specific TCR breadth and depth followed two AZD1222 doses. AZD1222 recipients seropositive at baseline numbered only 6 or 7. Donors, mostly white British, included more females; clonal diversity was possibly underestimated. Spike regions recognized by vaccine-associated CD4 TCRs spanned the protein, led by 160-218 and 743-854.

The source material was peripheral blood, sampled on day 0 of MenACWY control vaccination. The sequence came from an adult in good health.

For the CDR3, the DNA is TGTGCCAGCAGTAAGGAAGGGGGCCGGGAGTCACCCCTCCACTTT. Translating it yields CASSKEGGRESPLHF. The J gene is TRBJ1-6, the V gene TRBV28; TRBD1 agrees at 7 bases. The V segment lost 5 bases and the J segment 10 bases; nucleotides outside the gene matches: 11. The CDR3 has 15 residues. CDR1 is MDHEN and CDR2 is SYDVKM in the germline V gene.